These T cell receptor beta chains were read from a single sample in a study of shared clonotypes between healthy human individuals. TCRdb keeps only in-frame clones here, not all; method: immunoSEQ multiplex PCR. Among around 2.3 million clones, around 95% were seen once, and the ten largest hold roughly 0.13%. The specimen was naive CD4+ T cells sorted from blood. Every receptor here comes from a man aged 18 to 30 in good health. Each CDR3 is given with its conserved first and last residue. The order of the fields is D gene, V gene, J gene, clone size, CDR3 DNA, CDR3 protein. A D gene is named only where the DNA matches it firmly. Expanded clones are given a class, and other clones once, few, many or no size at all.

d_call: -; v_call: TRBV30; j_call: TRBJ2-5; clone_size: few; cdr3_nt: TGTGCCTGGAGTGTACGGGAGACCCAGTACTTC; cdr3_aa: CAWSVRETQYF
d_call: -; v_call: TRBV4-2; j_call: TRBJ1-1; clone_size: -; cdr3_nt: TGTGCCAGCAGCCAAGACGGGGGGAAGAACACTGAAGCTTTCTTT; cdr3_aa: CASSQDGGKNTEAFF
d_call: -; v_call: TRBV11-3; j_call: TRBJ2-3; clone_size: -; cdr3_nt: TGTGCCAGCAGCTTAGCCGGCTATTCAGATACGCAGTATTTT; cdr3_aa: CASSLAGYSDTQYF
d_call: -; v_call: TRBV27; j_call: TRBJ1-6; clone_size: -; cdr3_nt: TGTGCCAGCAGTTTATCGGGAGGAATACCACCCCTCCACTTT; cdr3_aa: CASSLSGGIPPLHF
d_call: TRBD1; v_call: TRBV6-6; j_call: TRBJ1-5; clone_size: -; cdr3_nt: TGTGCCAGCAGTGGACAGGGCCGTAATCAGCCCCAGCATTTT; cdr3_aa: CASSGQGRNQPQHF
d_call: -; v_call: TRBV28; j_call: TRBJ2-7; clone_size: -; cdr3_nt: TGTGCCAGCAGTTTTTTTGGCGAGCAGTACTTC; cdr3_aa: CASSFFGEQYF
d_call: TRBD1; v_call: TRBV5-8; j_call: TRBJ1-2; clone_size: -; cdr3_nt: TGTGCCAGCAGTCCCGGGACAGGTCATTCTAACTATGGCTACACCTTC; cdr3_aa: CASSPGTGHSNYGYTF
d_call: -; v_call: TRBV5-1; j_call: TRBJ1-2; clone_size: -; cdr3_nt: TGCGCCAGCAGCTTGGGGCCCCGGGTTAACTATGGCTACACCTTC; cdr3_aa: CASSLGPRVNYGYTF
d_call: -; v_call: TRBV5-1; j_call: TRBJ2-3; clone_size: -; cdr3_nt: TGCGCCAGCAGCTTGGGAGGAACAGATACGCAGTATTTT; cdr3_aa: CASSLGGTDTQYF
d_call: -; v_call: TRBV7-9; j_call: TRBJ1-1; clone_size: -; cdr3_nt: TGTGCCAGCAGCTTAGACGCGGAGGTGGCTGAAGCTTTCTTT; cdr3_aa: CASSLDAEVAEAFF
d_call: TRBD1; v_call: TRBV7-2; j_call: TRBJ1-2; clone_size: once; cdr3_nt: TGTGCCAGCAGCTTAGCACCGGGACAGGCGGTCTATGGCTACACCTTC; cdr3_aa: CASSLAPGQAVYGYTF
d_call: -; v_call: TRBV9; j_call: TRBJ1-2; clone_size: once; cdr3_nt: TGTGCCAGCAGCTCCCCAACTCTCGGGGGCTACACCTTC; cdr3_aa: CASSSPTLGGYTF
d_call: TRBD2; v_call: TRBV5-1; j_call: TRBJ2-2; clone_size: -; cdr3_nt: TGCGCCAGCAGCTTTATGACTAGCGGGAGTCGTGGGGAGCTGTTTTTT; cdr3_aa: CASSFMTSGSRGELFF
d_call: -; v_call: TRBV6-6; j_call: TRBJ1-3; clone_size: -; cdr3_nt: TGTGCCACCCAGGCTGGAAACACCATATATTTT; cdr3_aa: CATQAGNTIYF
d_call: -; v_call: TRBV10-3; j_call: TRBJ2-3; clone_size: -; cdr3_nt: TGTGCCATCAGTGAGTCCGGTACAACTGGCACAGATACGCAGTATTTT; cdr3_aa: CAISESGTTGTDTQYF
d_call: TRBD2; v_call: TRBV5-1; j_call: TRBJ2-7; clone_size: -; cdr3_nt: TGCGCCAGCAGCATAACTAGCGGGAGGACTTACGAGCAGTACTTC; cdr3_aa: CASSITSGRTYEQYF
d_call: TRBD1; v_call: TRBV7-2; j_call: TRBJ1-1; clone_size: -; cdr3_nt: TGTGCCAGCAGCAGTCAGGGGGCAATCACTGAAGCTTTCTTT; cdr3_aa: CASSSQGAITEAFF
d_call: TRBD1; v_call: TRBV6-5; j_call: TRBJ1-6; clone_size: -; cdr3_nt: TGTGCCAGCAGTTCCCAGGGGGCTTATTCACCCCTCCACTTT; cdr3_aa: CASSSQGAYSPLHF
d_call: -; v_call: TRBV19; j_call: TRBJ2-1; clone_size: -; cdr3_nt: TGTGCCAGTAGTATTCGACACAGGGTCTCCTACAATGAGCAGTTCTTC; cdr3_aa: CASSIRHRVSYNEQFF
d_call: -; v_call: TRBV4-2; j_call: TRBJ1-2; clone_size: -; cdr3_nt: TGTGCCAGCAGCCAAGATCTCGGCGGACCGTATGGCTACACCTTC; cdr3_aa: CASSQDLGGPYGYTF
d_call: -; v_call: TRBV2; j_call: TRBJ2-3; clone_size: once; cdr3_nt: TGTGCCAGCAAGGGCGGTTCTAGCACAGATACGCAGTATTTT; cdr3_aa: CASKGGSSTDTQYF
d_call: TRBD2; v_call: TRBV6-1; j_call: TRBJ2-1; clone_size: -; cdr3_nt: TGTGCCAGCAGTGAATCAGTGGGACTAGGGGTTTTCTTC; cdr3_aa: CASSESVGLGVFF
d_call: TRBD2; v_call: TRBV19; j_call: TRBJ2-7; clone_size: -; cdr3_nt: TGTGCCAGTAGCCGAGGACTAGCGGGAGGGTCGGTCCACGAGCAGTACTTC; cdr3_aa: CASSRGLAGGSVHEQYF
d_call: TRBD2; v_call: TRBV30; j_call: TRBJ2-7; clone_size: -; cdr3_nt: TGTGCCTGGAGTCGTGGGAGGGGCCCCTACGAGCAGTACTTC; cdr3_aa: CAWSRGRGPYEQYF
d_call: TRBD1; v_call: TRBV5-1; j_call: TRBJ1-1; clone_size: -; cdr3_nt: TGCGCCAGCAGCTTGGCGGGACAGGGGTTGGCTGAAGCTTTCTTT; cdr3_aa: CASSLAGQGLAEAFF
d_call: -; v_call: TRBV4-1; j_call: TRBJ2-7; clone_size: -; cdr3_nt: TGCGCCAGCAGCCAAGTAGATCTTTCAGGGAACGAGCAGTACTTC; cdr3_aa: CASSQVDLSGNEQYF
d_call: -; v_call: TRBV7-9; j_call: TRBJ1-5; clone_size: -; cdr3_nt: TGTGCCAGCAGCCGAGACGATCAGCCCCAGCATTTT; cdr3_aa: CASSRDDQPQHF
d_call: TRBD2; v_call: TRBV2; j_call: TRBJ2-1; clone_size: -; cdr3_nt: TGTGCCAGCAGTGAAGAGGTTAGCGGGAGGGCCTGGGAGCAGTTCTTC; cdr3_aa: CASSEEVSGRAWEQFF
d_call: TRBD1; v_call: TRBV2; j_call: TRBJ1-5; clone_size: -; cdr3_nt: TGTGCCAGCAGTGGTCCGGGACAGAATCAGCCCCAGCATTTT; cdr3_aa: CASSGPGQNQPQHF
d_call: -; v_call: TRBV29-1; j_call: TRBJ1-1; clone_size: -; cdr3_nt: TGCAGCGTGCTCCGGAACACTGAAGCTTTCTTT; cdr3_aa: CSVLRNTEAFF
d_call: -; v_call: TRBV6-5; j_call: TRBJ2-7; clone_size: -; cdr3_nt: TGTGCCAGCAGTTACTCCAATATCTACGAGCAGTACTTC; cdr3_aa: CASSYSNIYEQYF
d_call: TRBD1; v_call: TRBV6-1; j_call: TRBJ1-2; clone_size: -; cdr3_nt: TGTGCCAGCATCTGGACAGGGAACTATGGCTACACCTTC; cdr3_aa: CASIWTGNYGYTF
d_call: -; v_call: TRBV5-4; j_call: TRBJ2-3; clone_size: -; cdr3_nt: TGTGCCAGCAGCTTGGAGACAGCAGATACGCAGTATTTT; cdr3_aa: CASSLETADTQYF
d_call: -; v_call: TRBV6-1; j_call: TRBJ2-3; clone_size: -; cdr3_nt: TGTGCCATGACCAAGACTATAGCTAGCACAGATACGCAGTATTTT; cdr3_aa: CAMTKTIASTDTQYF
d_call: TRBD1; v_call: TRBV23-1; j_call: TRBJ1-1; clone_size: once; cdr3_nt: TGCGCCAGCAGTCAGGACAGGGGCACTGAAGCTTTCTTT; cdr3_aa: CASSQDRGTEAFF
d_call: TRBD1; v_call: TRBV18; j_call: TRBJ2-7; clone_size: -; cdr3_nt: TGTGCCAGCTCCCCAGGACAGGGGTCCTACGAGCAGTACTTC; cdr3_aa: CASSPGQGSYEQYF
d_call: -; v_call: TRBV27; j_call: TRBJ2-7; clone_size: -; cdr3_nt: TGTGCCAGCAGCTCGACCAGGATTAGCTCCTACGAGCAGTACTTC; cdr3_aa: CASSSTRISSYEQYF
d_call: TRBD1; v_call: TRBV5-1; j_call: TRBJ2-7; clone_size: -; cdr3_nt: TGCGCCAGCAGCTTGTTTGGGACAGGGTACTACGAGCAGTACTTC; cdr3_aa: CASSLFGTGYYEQYF
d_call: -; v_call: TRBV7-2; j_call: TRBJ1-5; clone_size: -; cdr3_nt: TGTGCCAGCAGCTTAGCTCCGGGGGGCGGACAGCCCCAGCATTTT; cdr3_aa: CASSLAPGGGQPQHF
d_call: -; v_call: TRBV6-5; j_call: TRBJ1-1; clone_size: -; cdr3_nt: TGTGCCAGCAGGTGGGGAAACACTGAAGCTTTCTTT; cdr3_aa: CASRWGNTEAFF
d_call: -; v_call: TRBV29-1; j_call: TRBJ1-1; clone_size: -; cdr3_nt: TGCAGCGTTGAAGTGGTGGCAGACCACACTGAAGCTTTCTTT; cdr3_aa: CSVEVVADHTEAFF
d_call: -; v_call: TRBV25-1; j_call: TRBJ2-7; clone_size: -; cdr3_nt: TGTGCCAGCAGTGAGTACCACGGCAGGGGCTACGAGCAGTACTTC; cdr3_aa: CASSEYHGRGYEQYF
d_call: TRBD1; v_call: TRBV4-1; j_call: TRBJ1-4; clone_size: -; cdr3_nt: TGCGCCAGTAAGGACAGGGGGCGGTGGGATGAAAAACTGTTTTTT; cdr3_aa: CASKDRGRWDEKLFF
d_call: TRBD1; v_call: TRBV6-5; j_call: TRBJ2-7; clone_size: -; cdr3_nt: TGTGCCAGCAGGCCTAACAGGGGAATCCCCTACGAGCAGTACTTC; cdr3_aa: CASRPNRGIPYEQYF
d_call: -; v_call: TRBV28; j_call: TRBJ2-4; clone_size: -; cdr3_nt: TGTGCCAGCAGTTTCGAATATGCCCAGGCCAAAAACATTCAGTACTTC; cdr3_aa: CASSFEYAQAKNIQYF